Presented here are 4 T cell receptor beta chains from one specimen sequenced in a study of identical twins. One entry per CDR3 protein results from TCRdb running MiXCR on the 5' RACE reads. The data show under 500,000 distinct CDR3 sequences, roughly an eighth seen once. The sample was also reused in another study, on yellow fever vaccine responses in identical twins.

The sequencing input was CD4+ T cells sorted from blood. All receptors come from a young woman in good health.

The chain recombines TRBV15 with TRBJ2-7, with D perhaps assigned TRBD1 or TRBD2 (6 bases each). This CDR3 is 19 amino acids long. V was pared by 0 bases and J by 0 bases, with 21 bases between. Germline loops: CDR1 LNHNV, CDR2 YYDKDF (reference sequence). In DNA form, the CDR3 reads TGTGCCACCAGCAGAGAAGCCCAACAGAGTGGGGGGCACTCCTACGAGCAGTACTTC. It is translated as CATSREAQQSGGHSYEQYF.

This clonotype was observed many times. This chain uses TRBV7-2 with TRBJ2-3, with TRBD2 identical over 12 bases. CDR1 is SGHTA, CDR2 FQGNSA, per germline. The CDR3 has 15 residues. V shed 6 bases and J 4 bases; nucleotides not matched to a gene: 5. CDR3 amino acids: CASRTGLAGPDTQYF. In DNA, the CDR3 is TGTGCCAGCAGAACGGGACTAGCGGGCCCAGATACGCAGTATTTT.

This clonotype has at least ten counts. J is TRBJ2-3 and V is TRBV20-1; 11 nucleotides agree with TRBD2. V trimming: 6 bases; J trimming: 3 bases; junction bases outside the gene matches: 5. The V gene's germline CDR1 is DFQATT and CDR2 SNEGSKA (reference sequence). This CDR3 spans 14 amino acids. CDR3 amino acids: CSAVTSGGTDTQYF. CDR3 DNA: TGCAGTGCCGTCACTAGCGGGGGAACAGATACGCAGTATTTT.

The table lists this clonotype with many counts. The chain carries TRBV6-6 and TRBJ1-3; D call uncertain. V shed 4 bases and J shed 2 bases, with 6 bases lying between them. This CDR3 has 13 amino acids. The germline V gene encodes CDR1 MNHNY and CDR2 SVGAGI (reference sequence). CDR3 in amino acids: CASSSMAGNTIYF. DNA for the CDR3: TGTGCCAGCAGTTCCATGGCTGGAAACACCATATATTTT.